Each of the 16 T cell receptor beta chains below was sequenced from the same sample in a study of blood T cell repertoires in COVID-19. Assay used: immunoSEQ multiplex PCR; TCRdb lists only in-frame clones, some missing. The table lists tens of thousands of clones, 85% to 90% of them singletons. Material for sequencing was peripheral blood. The receptors originated from a woman aged 50 to 60 with active or convalescent COVID-19.

This chain uses TRBV2 with TRBJ2-1; tentatively, D is TRBD2 (5 bases). This CDR3 is built from 16 residues. V shed 6 bases and J shed 0 bases, with 15 bases lying between them. The germline CDR1 and CDR2 sequences are SNHLY and FYNNEI. The CDR3 DNA reads as TGTGCCAGCAGGCGGGTAGCGCTGAGCTCCTACAATGAGCAGTTCTTC. This codes for CASRRVALSSYNEQFF.

The chain joins TRBV20-1 to TRBJ2-5, with D unclear. This CDR3 contains 12 residues. V was clipped by 4 bases and J by 1 base, with 7 bases between them. The germline CDR1 and CDR2 sequences are DFQATT and SNEGSKA (reference sequence). In nucleotides, the CDR3 is TGCAGTGCTACTGACCTCCAAGAGACCCAGTACTTC. Translation gives CSATDLQETQYF.

In its sample, this clone was seen a few times. The chain combines TRBV6-4 with TRBJ2-6; weak D call: TRBD2 (5 bases). The length of the CDR3 is 16 residues. CDR1 is MRHNA and CDR2 is SNTAGT in the germline V gene. Trimming took off 7 bases at V and 0 bases at J, with 13 bases between the two ends. CDR3: CASNKDSSSGANVLTF. The CDR3 region has the DNA TGTGCCAGCAATAAGGACTCTAGCTCTGGGGCCAACGTCCTGACTTTC.

The genes are TRBV13 and TRBJ1-1; 8 bases line up with TRBD1. CDR1 is PRHDT, CDR2 FYEKMQ, per germline (reference sequence). CDR3 length: 14 residues. V shed 5 bases and J 5 bases; nucleotides not matched to a gene: 7. CDR3 loop: CASSLDRGGTEAFF. Here the CDR3 DNA reads TGTGCCAGCAGCCTAGACAGGGGTGGGACTGAAGCTTTCTTT.

The V call is TRBV6-2 or TRBV6-3, the J call TRBJ2-1; maybe TRBD2 (6 bases). The CDR3 covers 15 residues. Germline V gene lookup returns CDR1 MNHEY and CDR2 SVGEGT. The V and J ends lost 4 bases and 6 bases respectively, with 16 bases between them. CDR3 nucleotides: TGTGCCAGCAGTTCTCCTAGCGTAAGTGGCAATGAGCAGTTCTTC. Amino acids: CASSSPSVSGNEQFF.

The chain is built from TRBV2 and TRBJ1-2, with TRBD1 as a possible D gene (6 bases). Germline V gene sequence: CDR1 SNHLY, CDR2 FYNNEI. The CDR3 loop spans 17 amino acids. Trimming took off 9 bases at V and 0 bases at J, with 23 bases between the two ends. CDR3 in DNA: TGTGCCAGTCTGACAGGCCCTCTCCTAGGAGCTAACTATGGCTACACCTTC. Its protein product is CASLTGPLLGANYGYTF.

This clone has a single count. CDR3 loop: CASSLYGAHQPQHF. The CDR3 DNA is TGTGCCAGCAGCTTGTACGGAGCACATCAGCCCCAGCATTTT. The chain couples TRBV5-4 to TRBJ1-5; D remains unclear. Trimming left V 1 base short and J 5 bases short, with 10 bases between. This CDR3 is 14 amino acids long. Germline-derived CDR1 and CDR2 are SGHNT and YYREEE (reference sequence).

The chain links TRBV5-8 to TRBJ1-2; 8 nucleotides match TRBD1. The CDR3 loop spans 14 amino acids. CDR1 SGHTS and CDR2 YDEGEE come from the germline V gene. With V trimmed by 3 bases and J by 4 bases, 5 bases remained unmatched. The CDR3 bases are TGTGCCAGCAGCTGGGGGACAGGAACCTATGGCTACACCTTC. Its translation: CASSWGTGTYGYTF.

The chain couples TRBV7-9 to TRBJ2-7, with 11 bases identical to TRBD2. CDR1 and CDR2 from the germline V gene are SEHNR and FQNEAQ (reference sequence). The length of the CDR3 is 17 residues. The V segment lost 1 base and the J segment 4 bases; nucleotides outside the gene matches: 9. The CDR3 bases are TGTGCCAGCAGCTTAGGGGCCGGTACTAGCGGGAGTTACGAGCAGTACTTC. Its translation: CASSLGAGTSGSYEQYF.

This rearrangement joins TRBV5-8 to TRBJ1-2, with TRBD1 as a possible D gene (6 bases). The V end lost 5 bases, the J end lost 5 bases, and 16 bases lay between the germline ends. Per germline, CDR1 SGHTS and CDR2 YDEGEE. CDR3 size: 14 residues. The CDR3 loop reads CASRDKDSLYGYTF. The CDR3 DNA is TGTGCCAGCAGGGATAAGGACAGTCTATATGGCTACACCTTC. Combining the CDR3 with reference TRBV5-8 and TRBJ1-2 gives the whole variable domain EAGVTQSPTHLIKTRGQQATLRCSPISGHTSVYWYQQALGLGLQFLLWYDEGEERNRGNFPPRFSGRQFPNYSSELNVNALELEDSALYLCASRDKDSLYGYTFGSGTRLTVV.

This clone was recorded a few times. The rearrangement uses TRBV5-6 and TRBJ2-7; 9 bases agree with TRBD1. This CDR3 comprises 16 residues. The V gene's germline CDR1 is SGHDT and CDR2 YYEEEE. The V gene end was trimmed by 2 bases and the J gene end by 3 bases; junction bases not matched to a gene: 9. The CDR3 DNA follows: TGTGCCAGCAGCTTAGGAGGGACAGGGTGGATCTACGAGCAGTACTTC. Its translation is CASSLGGTGWIYEQYF.

The V gene is TRBV27, the J gene TRBJ2-7; 7 nucleotides match TRBD2. V lost 6 bases to trimming and J lost 2 bases; unmatched junction nucleotides: 13. The germline gives CDR1 MNHEY, CDR2 SMNVEV (reference sequence). The CDR3 totals 16 residues. The CDR3 loop is CASSPFLSGGTYEQYF. The CDR3 nucleotides read TGTGCCAGCAGCCCTTTTTTGTCGGGAGGCACCTACGAGCAGTACTTC.

The V call is TRBV19, the J call TRBJ2-7, with 7 bases matching TRBD1. Losses at the gene ends were 3 bases for V and 5 bases for J; bases not matched to a gene: 7. CDR1 is LNHDA and CDR2 is SQIVND in the germline V gene (reference sequence). The CDR3 contains 14 residues. The CDR3 loop reads CASSMTGLTHEQYF. The DNA of the CDR3 is TGTGCCAGTAGTATGACAGGGTTAACCCACGAGCAGTACTTC.

The chain has TRBV19 and TRBJ1-4; 7 nucleotides line up with TRBD1. With 4 bases clipped from V and 3 bases from J, the junction kept 2 bases outside the gene matches. CDR1 and CDR2 from the germline V gene are LNHDA and SQIVND (reference sequence). The CDR3 consists of 14 residues. The CDR3 nucleotides are TGTGCCAGTAGTACCGGACAGGCTAATGAAAAACTGTTTTTT. It specifies CASSTGQANEKLFF.

The J gene is TRBJ1-1, the V gene TRBV14, with D perhaps matching TRBD1 (6 bases). Germline CDR1 is SGHDN and CDR2 is FVKESK. The CDR3 contains 15 residues. Trimming shortened V by 1 base and J by 1 base, and 10 bases separated the two germline ends. The CDR3 loop reads CASSQAARGNTEAFF. The CDR3 DNA is TGTGCCAGCAGCCAAGCGGCCAGGGGGAACACTGAAGCTTTCTTT.

This clone has a single count. This rearrangement joins TRBV3-1 (or the pseudogene TRBV3-2) to TRBJ2-1, with D possibly TRBD2 on 6 matching bases. V gave up 0 bases and J gave up 9 bases, with 27 bases separating them. In germline, CDR1 is LGHDT, CDR2 YNNKEL (reference sequence). The length of the CDR3 is 19 residues. In DNA, the CDR3 is TGTGCCAGCAGCCAAGAACTGGTTTGGGATAGCGGTAAGGACGGTGAGCAGTTCTTC. This translates into CASSQELVWDSGKDGEQFF.